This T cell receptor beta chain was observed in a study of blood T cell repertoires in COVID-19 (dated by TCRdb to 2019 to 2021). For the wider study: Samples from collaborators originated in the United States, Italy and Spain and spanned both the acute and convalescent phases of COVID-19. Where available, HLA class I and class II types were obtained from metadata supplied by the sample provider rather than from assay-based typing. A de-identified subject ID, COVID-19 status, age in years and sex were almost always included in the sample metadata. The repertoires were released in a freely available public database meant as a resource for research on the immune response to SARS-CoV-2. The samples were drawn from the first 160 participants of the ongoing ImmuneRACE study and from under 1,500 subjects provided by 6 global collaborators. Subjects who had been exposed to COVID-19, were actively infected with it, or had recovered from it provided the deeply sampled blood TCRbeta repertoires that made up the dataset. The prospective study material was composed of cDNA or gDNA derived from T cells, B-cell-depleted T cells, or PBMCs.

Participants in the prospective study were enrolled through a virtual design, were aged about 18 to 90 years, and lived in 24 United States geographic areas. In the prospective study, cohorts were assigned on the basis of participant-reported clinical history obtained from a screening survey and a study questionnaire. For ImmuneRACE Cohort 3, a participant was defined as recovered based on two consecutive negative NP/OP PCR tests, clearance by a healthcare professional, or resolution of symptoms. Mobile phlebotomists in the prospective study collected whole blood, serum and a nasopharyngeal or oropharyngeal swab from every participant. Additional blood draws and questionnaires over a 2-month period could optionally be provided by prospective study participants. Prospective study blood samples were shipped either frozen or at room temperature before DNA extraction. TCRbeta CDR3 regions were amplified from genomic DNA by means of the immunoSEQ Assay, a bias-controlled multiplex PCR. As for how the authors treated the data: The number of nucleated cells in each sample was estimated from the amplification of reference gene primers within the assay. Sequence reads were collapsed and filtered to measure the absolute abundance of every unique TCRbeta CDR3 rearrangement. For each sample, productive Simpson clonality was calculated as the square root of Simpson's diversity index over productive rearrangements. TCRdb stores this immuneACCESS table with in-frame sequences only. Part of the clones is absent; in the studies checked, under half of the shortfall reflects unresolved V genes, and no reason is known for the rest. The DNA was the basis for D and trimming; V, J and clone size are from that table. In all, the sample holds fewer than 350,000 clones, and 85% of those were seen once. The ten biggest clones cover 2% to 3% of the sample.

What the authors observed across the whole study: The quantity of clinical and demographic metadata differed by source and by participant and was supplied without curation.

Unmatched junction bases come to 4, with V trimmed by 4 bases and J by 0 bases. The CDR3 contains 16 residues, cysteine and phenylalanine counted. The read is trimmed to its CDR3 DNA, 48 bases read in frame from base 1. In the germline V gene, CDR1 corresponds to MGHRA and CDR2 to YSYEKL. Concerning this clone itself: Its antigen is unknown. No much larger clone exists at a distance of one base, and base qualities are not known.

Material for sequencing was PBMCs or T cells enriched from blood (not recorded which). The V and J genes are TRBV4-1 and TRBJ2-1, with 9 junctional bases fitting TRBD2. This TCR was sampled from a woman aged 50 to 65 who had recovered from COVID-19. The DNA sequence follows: TGCGCCAGCAGCCGAAATAGCGGGGGCTCCTACAATGAGCAGTTCTTC. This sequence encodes CASSRNSGGSYNEQFF.